The 27 T cell receptor beta chains in this list originate from one sample, sequenced in a study of blood T cell repertoires in COVID-19. Libraries were prepared by immunoSEQ multiplex PCR; TCRdb keeps only in-frame clonotypes and omits some of them. The repertoire has about 150,000 clones, over 65% of them found once; the top ten carry about 5%. The sequenced material came from peripheral blood. These receptors all come from a human donor in a cohort sampled during active COVID-19.

The chain carries TRBV5-1 and TRBJ2-2; D call uncertain. Germline V lookup: CDR1 SGHRS, CDR2 YFSETQ. CDR3 length: 18 amino acids. Trimming took off 0 bases at V and 6 bases at J, with 21 bases between the two ends. CDR3 sequence: CASSLGYSDITQAGELFF. The CDR3 DNA sequence: TGCGCCAGCAGCTTGGGGTACTCCGACATCACGCAGGCCGGGGAGCTGTTTTTT.

This rearrangement joins TRBV5-5 to TRBJ1-6; D is undetermined. The CDR3 contains 12 residues. Germline-derived CDR1 and CDR2 are SGHKS and YYEKEE (reference sequence). V lost 9 bases to trimming and J lost 8 bases, with 12 bases between them. The CDR3 loop reads CATSGRDSPLHF. The DNA of the CDR3 is TGTGCCACGAGCGGGCGGGATTCACCCCTCCACTTT.

The chain is built from TRBV3-1 (or the pseudogene TRBV3-2) and TRBJ2-3; 10 nucleotides align to TRBD2. CDR1 is LGHDT, CDR2 YNNKEL, per germline (reference sequence). J gave up 9 bases and V 0 bases, and 9 bases lay outside the gene matches. This CDR3 contains 16 residues. The CDR3 reads CASSQEPASGGQTQYF. Here the CDR3 DNA reads TGTGCCAGCAGCCAAGAACCGGCTAGCGGGGGCCAAACGCAGTATTTT.

V and J are TRBV28 and TRBJ2-1; 15 positions agree with TRBD2. The germline V gene has CDR1 MDHEN and CDR2 SYDVKM. This CDR3 is built from 16 residues. V lost 6 bases, J lost 9 bases, and 9 bases stayed unmatched. In DNA, the CDR3 is TGTGCCAGCAGCCCGCGCGGACTAGCGGGGGGGAGTGAGCAGTTCTTC. Translation gives CASSPRGLAGGSEQFF.

The chain uses TRBV6-5 and TRBJ2-7; TRBD2 might be the D (5 bases). V was pared by 6 bases and J by 2 bases, with 17 bases between. Germline V lookup: CDR1 MNHEY, CDR2 SVGAGI. There are 15 residues in the CDR3. Here the CDR3 DNA reads TGTGCCAGCAGCCCCCGAGAGGGCAGCGCCTACGAGCAGTACGTC. Amino acid sequence: CASSPREGSAYEQYV.

This chain uses TRBV6-4 with TRBJ1-3; tentatively, D is TRBD1 (5 bases). Trimming removed 7 bases from V and 4 bases from J, with 20 bases in between. In germline, CDR1 is MRHNA, CDR2 SNTAGT. The CDR3 totals 16 residues. CDR3 amino acids: CASTATTGLRGNTIYF. CDR3 in DNA: TGTGCCAGCACGGCTACCACAGGCCTCCGGGGAAACACCATATATTTT.

This chain joins TRBV9 and TRBJ1-4; 10 nucleotides line up with TRBD1. V dropped 5 bases and J dropped 5; count of bases not matched to a gene: 9. This CDR3 contains 16 residues. The germline gives CDR1 SGDLS, CDR2 YYNGEE. This CDR3 is CASRLVGTGANEKLFF. CDR3 nucleotide sequence: TGTGCCAGCAGACTCGTCGGGACAGGGGCAAATGAAAAACTGTTTTTT.

This clone was detected once. The rearrangement links TRBV5-6 to TRBJ2-3, with 7 bases that match TRBD2. Germline V gene data show CDR1 as SGHDT and CDR2 as YYEEEE. J was trimmed by 11 bases and V by 0 bases; bases with no gene match: 6. The CDR3 is made up of 13 amino acids. In DNA form, the CDR3 reads TGTGCCAGCAGCTTGGCCCAGGGAGGGAGGCAGTATTTT. Protein: CASSLAQGGRQYF.

The chain joins TRBV29-1 to TRBJ2-5, with 7 nucleotides matching TRBD2. The CDR3 has 13 residues. Losses at the gene ends were 2 bases for V and 6 bases for J; bases not matched to a gene: 6. Germline CDR1 and CDR2: SQVTM and ANQGSEA. CDR3: CSVEYGGVKTQYF. Here the CDR3 DNA reads TGCAGCGTTGAATATGGGGGGGTGAAGACCCAGTACTTC.

The V and J genes are TRBV13 and TRBJ2-3; D possibly corresponds to TRBD2 (6 bases). Germline V lookup: CDR1 PRHDT, CDR2 FYEKMQ (reference sequence). The CDR3 totals 16 residues. Trimming removed 2 bases from V and 2 bases from J, with 14 bases in between. The CDR3 sequence: CASSLQQGGATDTQYF. The CDR3 region has the DNA TGTGCCAGCAGCTTACAGCAGGGCGGGGCCACAGATACGCAGTATTTT.

This clone appeared a few times. The chain employs TRBV5-8 and TRBJ1-1; D gene unclear. Trimming left V 0 bases short and J 1 base short, with 10 bases between. The germline CDR1 and CDR2 sequences are SGHTS and YDEGEE. The CDR3 has 15 amino acids. CDR3 in DNA: TGTGCCAGCAGCTTGGTAGCGGGTTGGAACACTGAAGCTTTCTTT. This translates into CASSLVAGWNTEAFF.

With respect to this clone: The germline gene is not matched at one end of the junction; a read error may be the cause. The sample contains more than one DNA sequence encoding this CDR3. The chain uses TRBV11-1 and TRBJ1-2; D is perhaps TRBD1 (6 bases). Germline CDR1 and CDR2: SGHAT and FQDESV (reference sequence). The CDR3 length is 14 residues. CDR3 protein: CASSSDRANYGYTF. CDR3 sequence (DNA): TGCGCCAGCAGTTCGGACAGAGCTAACTATGGCTACACCTTC.

The table lists this clone with a few counts. The V call is TRBV6-1, the J call TRBJ1-1; D is undetermined. Trimming cost V 3 bases and J 4 bases, with 12 bases left between them. Germline V gene lookup returns CDR1 MNHNS and CDR2 SASEGT. The CDR3 runs 14 residues. The CDR3 protein is CASSDQVEGTEAFF. CDR3 coding DNA: TGTGCCAGCAGTGATCAGGTGGAGGGCACTGAAGCTTTCTTT.

This rearrangement joins TRBV7-3 to TRBJ2-3; weak D call: TRBD1 (5 bases). CDR1 SGHTA and CDR2 FQGTGA come from the germline V gene. This CDR3 contains 16 residues. The ends were cut back, 2 bases at V and 0 bases at J, with 12 bases in the middle. In DNA form, the CDR3 reads TGTGCCAGCAGCTTAGGTTTAGGGGATAGCACAGATACGCAGTATTTT. This codes for CASSLGLGDSTDTQYF. Complete variable domain (other parts from reference TRBV7-3 and TRBJ2-3): GAGVSQTPSNKVTEKGKYVELRCDPISGHTALYWYRQSLGQGPEFLIYFQGTGAADDSGLPNDRFFAVRPEGSVSTLKIQRTERGDSAVYLCASSLGLGDSTDTQYFGPGTRLTVL.

V is TRBV5-8 and J is TRBJ2-2; 7 nucleotides align to TRBD1. The CDR3 length is 17 residues. V lost 2 bases, J lost 7 bases, and 14 bases stayed unmatched. CDR1 and CDR2 (germline): SGHTS, YDEGEE. The CDR3 DNA reads TGTGCCAGCAGCTTTTCGACCTACAGGGGCGGTAGCGGGGAGCTGTTTTTT. Its protein product is CASSFSTYRGGSGELFF.

V usage is TRBV6-5 and J usage is TRBJ2-7; D perhaps matches TRBD1 (6 bases). The V end was cut by 3 bases, the J end by 6 bases, with 15 bases between. Looked up from germline, CDR1 is MNHEY and CDR2 is SVGAGI. CDR3 length: 14 amino acids. The chain's CDR3 is CASSYGPTGSEQYV. For the CDR3, the DNA is TGTGCCAGCAGTTATGGGCCGACAGGCTCCGAGCAGTACGTC.

The chain links TRBV5-1 to TRBJ2-2, with 15 bases matching TRBD2. Germline lookup yields CDR1 SGHRS and CDR2 YFSETQ. Trimming cost V 4 bases and J 1 base; bases outside gene matches: 5. This CDR3 contains 18 residues. This CDR3 is CASSVGLAGGLNTGELFF. The CDR3 nucleotides read TGCGCCAGCAGCGTAGGACTAGCGGGAGGGCTGAACACCGGGGAGCTGTTTTTT.

This clone was recorded only once. The junction and the germline gene differ at one end; a read error may be behind it. J is TRBJ2-1 and V is TRBV3-1 (or the pseudogene TRBV3-2), with 9 bases matching TRBD2. The CDR3 consists of 16 residues. Germline values: CDR1 LGHDT, CDR2 YNNKEL (reference sequence). This CDR3 is CASSKEVAGVANEQFF. The CDR3 bases are TGTGCCAGCAGCAAAGAGGTAGCGGGAGTGGCCAATGAGCAGTTCTTC.

The V and J genes are TRBV5-1 and TRBJ2-5; D is undetermined. This CDR3 spans 15 amino acids. CDR1 is SGHRS and CDR2 is YFSETQ in the germline V gene. The V gene lost 0 bases and the J gene lost 2 bases, with 11 bases spanning the gap. Written as DNA, the CDR3 is TGCGCCAGCAGCTTGGTGGGTGGCAGGCAAGAGACCCAGTACTTC. This codes for CASSLVGGRQETQYF.

This chain uses TRBV9 with TRBJ2-3; no firm D call. This CDR3 region has 14 residues. From germline, CDR1 is SGDLS and CDR2 YYNGEE. The V end lost 0 bases, the J end lost 1 base, and 6 bases lay between the germline ends. CDR3 residues: CASSVDMGTDTQYF. The DNA of the CDR3 is TGTGCCAGCAGCGTAGACATGGGCACAGATACGCAGTATTTT.

This sequence joins TRBV3-1 (or the pseudogene TRBV3-2) and TRBJ2-1; tentative D call: TRBD1 (5 bases). The germline V gene encodes CDR1 LGHDT and CDR2 YNNKEL (reference sequence). V lost 1 base, J lost 9 bases, and 7 bases lay in between. The CDR3 consists of 12 residues. As DNA, the CDR3 is TGTGCCAGCAGCCAAGGAAGGGGTGAGCAGTTCTTC. This encodes CASSQGRGEQFF.

The V and J genes are TRBV5-6 and TRBJ2-1; D possibly corresponds to TRBD2 (7 bases). The CDR3 extends over 15 amino acids. V was pared by 0 bases and J by 4 bases, with 11 bases between. In germline, CDR1 is SGHDT, CDR2 YYEEEE. The CDR3 reads CASSLEGGGYNEQFF. Here the CDR3 DNA reads TGTGCCAGCAGCTTGGAGGGGGGAGGGTACAATGAGCAGTTCTTC.

CDR3 sequence reads: CASSVFSTGNTIYF. Written as DNA, the CDR3 is TGTGCCAGCAGTGTTTTTAGTACTGGAAACACCATATATTTT. The chain employs TRBV2 and TRBJ1-3; no firm D call. CDR3 size: 14 residues. The V and J ends lost 4 bases and 2 bases respectively, with 9 bases between them. In germline, CDR1 is SNHLY, CDR2 FYNNEI. Drawing the rest from reference TRBV2 and TRBJ1-3, the complete variable domain is EPEVTQTPSHQVTQMGQEVILRCVPISNHLYFYWYRQILGQKVEFLVSFYNNEISEKSEIFDDQFSVERPDGSNFTLKIRSTKLEDSAMYFCASSVFSTGNTIYFGEGSWLTVV.

The chain employs TRBV3-1 (or the pseudogene TRBV3-2) and TRBJ2-3; 10 bases match TRBD2. With 2 bases clipped from V and 4 bases from J, the junction kept 3 bases outside the gene matches. CDR3 length: 15 residues. CDR1 and CDR2 (germline): LGHDT, YNNKEL (reference sequence). The CDR3 loop reads CASSQLAGEADTQYF. The CDR3 DNA sequence: TGTGCCAGCAGCCAACTAGCGGGAGAGGCAGATACGCAGTATTTT.

Concerning this clone: The junction departs from the called germline gene at one end, perhaps through a read error. The V gene is TRBV7-7, the J gene TRBJ1-2, with TRBD1 identical over 12 bases. There are 16 residues in the CDR3. The germline V gene encodes CDR1 SSHAT and CDR2 FNYEAQ (reference sequence). The CDR3 nucleotides read TGTGCTAGCAGTACGGGGACAGGGGGCGCCGGCTATGGCTACACCTTC. As protein: CASSTGTGGAGYGYTF.

This rearrangement joins TRBV29-1 to TRBJ2-1; the match to TRBD2 covers 9 bases. CDR1 SQVTM and CDR2 ANQGSEA come from the germline V gene. The trim removed 6 bases at V and 1 base at J, leaving 4 bases unmatched. There are 14 residues in the CDR3. CDR3: CSVLSGGSYNEQFF. The DNA for the CDR3 is TGCAGCGTCCTTAGCGGGGGTTCCTACAATGAGCAGTTCTTC.

The rearrangement links TRBV3-1 (or the pseudogene TRBV3-2) to TRBJ2-7; D possibly corresponds to TRBD1 (5 bases). The germline CDR1 and CDR2 sequences are LGHDT and YNNKEL (reference sequence). Trimming pared 3 bases from V and 3 bases from J, leaving 9 bases between. This CDR3 is built from 13 residues. CDR3 in DNA: TGTGCCAGCAGCCAGGGGCATGACTACGAGCAGTACTTC. Translating gives CASSQGHDYEQYF.